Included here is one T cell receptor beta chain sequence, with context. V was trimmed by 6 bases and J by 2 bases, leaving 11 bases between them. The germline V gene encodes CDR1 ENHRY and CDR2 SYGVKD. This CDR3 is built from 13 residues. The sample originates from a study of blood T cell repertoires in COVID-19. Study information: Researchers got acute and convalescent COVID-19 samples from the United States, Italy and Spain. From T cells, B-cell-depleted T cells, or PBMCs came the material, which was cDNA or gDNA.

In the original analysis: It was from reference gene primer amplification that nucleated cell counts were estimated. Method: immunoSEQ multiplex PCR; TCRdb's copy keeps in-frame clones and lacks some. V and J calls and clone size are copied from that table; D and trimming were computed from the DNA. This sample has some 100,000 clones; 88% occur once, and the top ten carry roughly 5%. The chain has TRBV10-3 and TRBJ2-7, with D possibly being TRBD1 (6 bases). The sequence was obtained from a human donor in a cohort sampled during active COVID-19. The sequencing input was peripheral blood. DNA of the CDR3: TGTGCCATCAGCCCGACAGGTGCCTACGAGCAGTACTTC. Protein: CAISPTGAYEQYF.